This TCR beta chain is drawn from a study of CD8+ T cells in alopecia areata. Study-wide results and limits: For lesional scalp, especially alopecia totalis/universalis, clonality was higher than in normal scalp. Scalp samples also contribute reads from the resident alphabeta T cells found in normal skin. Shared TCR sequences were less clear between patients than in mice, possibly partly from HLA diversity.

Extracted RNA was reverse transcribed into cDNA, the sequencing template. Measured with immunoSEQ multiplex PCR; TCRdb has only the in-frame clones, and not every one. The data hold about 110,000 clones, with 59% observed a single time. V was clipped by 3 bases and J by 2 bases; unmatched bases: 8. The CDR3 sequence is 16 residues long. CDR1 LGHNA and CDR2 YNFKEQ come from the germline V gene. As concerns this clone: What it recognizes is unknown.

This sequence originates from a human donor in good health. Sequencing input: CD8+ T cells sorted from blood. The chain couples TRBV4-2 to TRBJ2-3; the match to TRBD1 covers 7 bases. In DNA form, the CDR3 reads TGTGCCAGCAGCCAGGTCTTAGGGGGCGCCACAGATACGCAGTATTTT. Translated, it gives CASSQVLGGATDTQYF.